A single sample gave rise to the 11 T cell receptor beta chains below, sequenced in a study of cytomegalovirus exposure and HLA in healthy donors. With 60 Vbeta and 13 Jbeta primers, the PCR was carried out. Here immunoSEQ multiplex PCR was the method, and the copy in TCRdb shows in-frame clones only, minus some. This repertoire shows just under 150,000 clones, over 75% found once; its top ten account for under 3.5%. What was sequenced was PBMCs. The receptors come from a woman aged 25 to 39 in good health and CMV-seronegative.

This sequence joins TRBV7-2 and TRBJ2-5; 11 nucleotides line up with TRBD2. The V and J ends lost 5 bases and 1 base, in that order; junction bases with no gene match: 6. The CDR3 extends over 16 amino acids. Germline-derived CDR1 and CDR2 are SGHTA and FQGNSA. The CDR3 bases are TGTGCCAGCAGCCCTTCAGGACTAGCGGGCCAAGAGACCCAGTACTTC. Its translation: CASSPSGLAGQETQYF.

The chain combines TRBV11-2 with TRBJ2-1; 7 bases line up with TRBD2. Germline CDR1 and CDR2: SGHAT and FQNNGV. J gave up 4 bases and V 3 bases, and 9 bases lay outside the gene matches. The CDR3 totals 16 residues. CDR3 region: CASSFRKRGTYNEQFF. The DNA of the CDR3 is TGTGCCAGCAGCTTCCGAAAGCGGGGAACTTACAATGAGCAGTTCTTC. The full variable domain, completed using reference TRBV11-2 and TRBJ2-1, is EAGVAQSPRYKIIEKRQSVAFWCNPISGHATLYWYQQILGQGPKLLIQFQNNGVVDDSQLPKDRFSAERLKGVDSTLKIQPAKLEDSAVYLCASSFRKRGTYNEQFFGPGTRLTVL.

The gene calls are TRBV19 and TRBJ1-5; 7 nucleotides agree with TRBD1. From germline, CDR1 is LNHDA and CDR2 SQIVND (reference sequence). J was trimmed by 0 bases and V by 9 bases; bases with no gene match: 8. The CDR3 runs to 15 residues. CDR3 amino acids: CASTDRAGSNQPQHF. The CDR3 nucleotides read TGTGCCAGCACCGACAGGGCCGGTAGCAATCAGCCCCAGCATTTT.

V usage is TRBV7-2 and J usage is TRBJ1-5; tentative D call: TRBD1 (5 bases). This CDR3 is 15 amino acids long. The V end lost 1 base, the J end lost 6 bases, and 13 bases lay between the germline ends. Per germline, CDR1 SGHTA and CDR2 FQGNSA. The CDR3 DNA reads TGTGCCAGCAGCTTAGAGCCCAGCGGGGGTCAGCCCCAGCATTTT. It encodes CASSLEPSGGQPQHF.

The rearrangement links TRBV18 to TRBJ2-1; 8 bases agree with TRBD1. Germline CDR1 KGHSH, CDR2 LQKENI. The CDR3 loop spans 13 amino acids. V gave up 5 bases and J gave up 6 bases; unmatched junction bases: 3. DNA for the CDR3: TGTGCCAGCTCATCAGGGGGCTCCAATGAGCAGTTCTTC. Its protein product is CASSSGGSNEQFF.

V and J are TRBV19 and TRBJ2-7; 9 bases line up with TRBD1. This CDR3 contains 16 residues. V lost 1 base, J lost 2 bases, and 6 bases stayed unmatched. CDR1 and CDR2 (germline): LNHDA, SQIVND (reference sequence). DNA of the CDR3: TGTGCCAGTAGTATAGGCGCCGGGACAGGGACCTACGAGCAGTACTTC. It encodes CASSIGAGTGTYEQYF.

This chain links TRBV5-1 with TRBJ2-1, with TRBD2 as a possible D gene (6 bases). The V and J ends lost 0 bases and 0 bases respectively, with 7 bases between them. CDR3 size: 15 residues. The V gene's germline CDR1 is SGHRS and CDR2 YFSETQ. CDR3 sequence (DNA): TGCGCCAGCAGCTTGGGGGGAGGCTCCTACAATGAGCAGTTCTTC. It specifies CASSLGGGSYNEQFF. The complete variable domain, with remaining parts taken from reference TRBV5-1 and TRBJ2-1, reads KAGVTQTPRYLIKTRGQQVTLSCSPISGHRSVSWYQQTPGQGLQFLFEYFSETQRNKGNFPGRFSGRQFSNSRSEMNVSTLELGDSALYLCASSLGGGSYNEQFFGPGTRLTVL.

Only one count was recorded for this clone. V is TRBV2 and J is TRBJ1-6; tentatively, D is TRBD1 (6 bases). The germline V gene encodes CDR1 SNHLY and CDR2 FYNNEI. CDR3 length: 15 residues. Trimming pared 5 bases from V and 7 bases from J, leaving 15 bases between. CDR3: CASSFRTGPNSPLHF. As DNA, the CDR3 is TGTGCCAGCAGTTTTAGAACAGGGCCCAATTCACCCCTCCACTTT. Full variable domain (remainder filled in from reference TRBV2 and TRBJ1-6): EPEVTQTPSHQVTQMGQEVILRCVPISNHLYFYWYRQILGQKVEFLVSFYNNEISEKSEIFDDQFSVERPDGSNFTLKIRSTKLEDSAMYFCASSFRTGPNSPLHFGNGTRLTVT.

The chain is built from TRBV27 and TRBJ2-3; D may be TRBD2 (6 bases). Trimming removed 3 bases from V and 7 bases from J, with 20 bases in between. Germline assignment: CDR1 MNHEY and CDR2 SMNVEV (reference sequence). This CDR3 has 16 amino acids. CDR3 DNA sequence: TGTGCCAGCAGTTTCCAACTAGCTCCTATCGGGTATACGCAGTATTTT. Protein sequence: CASSFQLAPIGYTQYF.

The CDR3 protein is CASQRQGNQPQHF. CDR3 DNA sequence: TGTGCCAGCCAAAGACAGGGCAATCAGCCCCAGCATTTT. The chain recombines TRBV28 with TRBJ1-5, with D possibly being TRBD1 (6 bases). The CDR3 covers 13 residues. The V end was cut by 8 bases, the J end by 2 bases, with 10 bases between. Germline V CDR1 and CDR2: MDHEN, SYDVKM.

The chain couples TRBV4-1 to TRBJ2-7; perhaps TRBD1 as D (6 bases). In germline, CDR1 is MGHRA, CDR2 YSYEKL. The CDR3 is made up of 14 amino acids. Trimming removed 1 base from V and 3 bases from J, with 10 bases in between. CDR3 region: CASSQARGNYEQYF. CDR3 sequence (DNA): TGCGCCAGCAGCCAAGCCAGGGGAAACTACGAGCAGTACTTC.